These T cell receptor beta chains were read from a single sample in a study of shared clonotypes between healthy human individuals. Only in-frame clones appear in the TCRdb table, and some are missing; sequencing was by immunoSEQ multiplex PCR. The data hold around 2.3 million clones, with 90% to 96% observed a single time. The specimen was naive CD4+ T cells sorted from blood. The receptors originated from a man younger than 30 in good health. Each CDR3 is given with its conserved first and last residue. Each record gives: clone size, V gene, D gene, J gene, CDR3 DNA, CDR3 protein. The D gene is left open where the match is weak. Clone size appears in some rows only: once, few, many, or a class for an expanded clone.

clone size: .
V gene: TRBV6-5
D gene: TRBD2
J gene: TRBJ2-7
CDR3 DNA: TGTGCCAGCAGTTACTCGACGGGGGGATCCTACGAGCAGTACTTC
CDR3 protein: CASSYSTGGSYEQYF

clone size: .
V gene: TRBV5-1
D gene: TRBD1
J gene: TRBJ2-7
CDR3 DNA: TGCGCCAGCAGCTTGGAAGGGACAGGGTTGGGCGAGCAGTACTTC
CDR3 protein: CASSLEGTGLGEQYF

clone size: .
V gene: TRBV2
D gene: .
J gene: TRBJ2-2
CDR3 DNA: TGTGCCAGCATCCTAGGGGTCGGGGAGCTGTTTTTT
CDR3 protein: CASILGVGELFF

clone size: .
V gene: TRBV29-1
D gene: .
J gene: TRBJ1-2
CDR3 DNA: TGCAGCGTTGAGAGAGGGGCAGCGGGCTATGGCTACACCTTC
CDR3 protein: CSVERGAAGYGYTF

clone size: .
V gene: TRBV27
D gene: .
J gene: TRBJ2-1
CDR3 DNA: TGTGCCAGCAGCCGGGCCAAAACCTCCTACAATGAGCAGTTCTTC
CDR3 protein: CASSRAKTSYNEQFF

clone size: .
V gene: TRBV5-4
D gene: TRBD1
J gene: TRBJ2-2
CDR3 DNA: TGTGCCAGCAGCTCCACGGGACAGGGTAACACCGGGGAGCTGTTTTTT
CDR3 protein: CASSSTGQGNTGELFF

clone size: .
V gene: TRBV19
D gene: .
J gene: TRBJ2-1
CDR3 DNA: TGTGCCAGTAGGGAAAGGGGCTCCTACAATGAGCAGTTCTTC
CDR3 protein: CASRERGSYNEQFF

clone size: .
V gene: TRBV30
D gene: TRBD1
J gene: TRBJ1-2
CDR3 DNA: TGTGCCTGGCGGGACAGGCCCCCTATTCCGTACACCTTC
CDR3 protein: CAWRDRPPIPYTF

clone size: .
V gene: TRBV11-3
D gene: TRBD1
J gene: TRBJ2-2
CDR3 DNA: TGTGCCAGCAGCCCACGGACAGGGGGAAGCACCGGGGAGCTGTTTTTT
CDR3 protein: CASSPRTGGSTGELFF

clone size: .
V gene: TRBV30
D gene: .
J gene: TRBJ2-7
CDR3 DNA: TGTGCCTGGAGTGTAAGGGTGGGGGCCAACTCCTACGAGCAGTACTTC
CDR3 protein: CAWSVRVGANSYEQYF

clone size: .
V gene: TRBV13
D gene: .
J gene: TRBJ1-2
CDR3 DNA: TGTGCCAGCGTCGGAGAGGGCAGATCTAACTATGGCTACACCTTC
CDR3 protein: CASVGEGRSNYGYTF

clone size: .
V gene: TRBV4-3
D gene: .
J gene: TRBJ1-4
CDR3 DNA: TGCGCCAGCAGCCAAGATTTGGATGAAAAACTGTTTTTT
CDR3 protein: CASSQDLDEKLFF

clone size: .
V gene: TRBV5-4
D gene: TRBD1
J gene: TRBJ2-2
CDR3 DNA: TGTGCCAGCAGCTTATACAGGGGGCAGGCCGGGGAGCTGTTTTTT
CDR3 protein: CASSLYRGQAGELFF

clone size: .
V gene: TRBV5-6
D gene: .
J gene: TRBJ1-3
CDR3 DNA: TGTGCCAGCAGCTCGGACAGAATTTATGGAAACACCATATATTTT
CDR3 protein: CASSSDRIYGNTIYF

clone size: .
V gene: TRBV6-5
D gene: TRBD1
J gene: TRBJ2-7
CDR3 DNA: TGTGCCAGCAGTTACGGGCAGGGGGTTTACGAGCAGTACTTC
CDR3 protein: CASSYGQGVYEQYF

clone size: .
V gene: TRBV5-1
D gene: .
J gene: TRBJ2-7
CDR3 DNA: TGCGCCAGCAGCTTGGGTCGGGAGCAGTACTTC
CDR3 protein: CASSLGREQYF

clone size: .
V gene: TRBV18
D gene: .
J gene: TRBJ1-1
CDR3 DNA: TGTGCCAGCTCCCTGATAGTGAACACTGAAGCTTTCTTT
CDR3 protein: CASSLIVNTEAFF

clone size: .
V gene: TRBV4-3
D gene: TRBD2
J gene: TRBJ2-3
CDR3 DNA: TGCGCCAGCAGCCCCTCGGCGGCGGGAGGGACAGATACGCAGTATTTT
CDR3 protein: CASSPSAAGGTDTQYF

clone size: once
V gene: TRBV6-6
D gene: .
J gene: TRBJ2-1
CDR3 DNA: TGTGCCAGCAGTTCAAAGACCTCGGGGAATGAGCAGTTCTTC
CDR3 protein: CASSSKTSGNEQFF

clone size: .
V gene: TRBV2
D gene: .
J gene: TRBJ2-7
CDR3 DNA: TGTGCCAGCAGTACAGGGAAGGTGAGCTCCTACGAGCAGTACTTC
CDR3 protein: CASSTGKVSSYEQYF

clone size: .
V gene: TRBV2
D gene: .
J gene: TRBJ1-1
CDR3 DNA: TGTGCCAGCAGTGAAGTATCATGGGAGGTGAACACTGAAGCTTTCTTT
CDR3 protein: CASSEVSWEVNTEAFF

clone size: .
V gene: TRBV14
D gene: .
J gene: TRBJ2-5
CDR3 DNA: TGTGCCAGCAGCCAAGAGTGGGGGACGACCCAGTACTTC
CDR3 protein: CASSQEWGTTQYF

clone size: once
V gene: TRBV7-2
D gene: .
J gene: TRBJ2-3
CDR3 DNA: TGTGCCAGCAGCATGGACTGGGGAGATACGCAGTATTTT
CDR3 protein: CASSMDWGDTQYF

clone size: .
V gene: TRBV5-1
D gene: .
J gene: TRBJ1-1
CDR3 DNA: TGCGCCAGCAGCTTAACCCAGGGGTCTACTGAAGCTTTCTTT
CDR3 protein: CASSLTQGSTEAFF

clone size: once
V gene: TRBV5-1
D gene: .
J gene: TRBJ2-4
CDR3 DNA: TGCGCCAGCAGCTTGGCGGGGGAGGAAGCCAAAAACATTCAGTACTTC
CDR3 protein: CASSLAGEEAKNIQYF

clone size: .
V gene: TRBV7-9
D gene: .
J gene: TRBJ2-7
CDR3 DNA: TGTGCCAGCAGCTTTCAGGGGAAATTCTACGAGCAGTACTTC
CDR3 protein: CASSFQGKFYEQYF

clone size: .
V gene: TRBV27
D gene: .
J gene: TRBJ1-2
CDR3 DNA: TGTGCCAGCAGTTTAAGTGGGGCCTACAGCTATGGCTACACCTTC
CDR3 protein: CASSLSGAYSYGYTF

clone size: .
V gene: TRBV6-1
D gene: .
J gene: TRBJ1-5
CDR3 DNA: TGTGCCAGCAGTGGACGGGCAGGGAGTGGTCAGCCCCAGCATTTT
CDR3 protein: CASSGRAGSGQPQHF

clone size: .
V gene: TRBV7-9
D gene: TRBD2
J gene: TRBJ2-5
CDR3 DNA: TGTGCCAGCAACCTGCATTCTGGGCTAGCGGGGCACCAAGAGACCCAGTACTTC
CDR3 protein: CASNLHSGLAGHQETQYF

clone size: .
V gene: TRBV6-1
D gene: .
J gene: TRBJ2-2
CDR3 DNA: TGTGCCAGCAGTGACGGACTTTCGGCCCGAAGGGGCGGGGAGCTGTTTTTT
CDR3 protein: CASSDGLSARRGGELFF

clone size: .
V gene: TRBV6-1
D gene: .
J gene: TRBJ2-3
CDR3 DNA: TGTGCCAGCAGTGAAATTCGAAGCGGATCCGGCACAGATACGCAGTATTTT
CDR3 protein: CASSEIRSGSGTDTQYF

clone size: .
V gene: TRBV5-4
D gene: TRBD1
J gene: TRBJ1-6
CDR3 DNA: TGTGCCAGCAGCTTGTTTACAGGGGGTAATTCACCCCTCCACTTT
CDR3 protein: CASSLFTGGNSPLHF

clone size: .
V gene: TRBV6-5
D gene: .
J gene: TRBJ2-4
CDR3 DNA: TGTGCCAGCAGTTACTCCTCAGGGTGGGCCAAAAACATTCAGTACTTC
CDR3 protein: CASSYSSGWAKNIQYF

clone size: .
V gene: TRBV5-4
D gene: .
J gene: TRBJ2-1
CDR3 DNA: TGTGCCAGCAGCTTGAGTAGCGGCTCCTACAATGAGCAGTTCTTC
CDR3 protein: CASSLSSGSYNEQFF

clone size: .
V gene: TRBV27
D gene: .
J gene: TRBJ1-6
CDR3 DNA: TGTGCCAGCAGTTTTCAGTCTCTGATCCAAAATAATTCACCCCTCCACTTT
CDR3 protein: CASSFQSLIQNNSPLHF

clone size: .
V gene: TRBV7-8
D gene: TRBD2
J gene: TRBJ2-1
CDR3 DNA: TGTGCCAGCAGCTTAGGACTAGCGGGAATTAATGAGCAGTTCTTC
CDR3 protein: CASSLGLAGINEQFF

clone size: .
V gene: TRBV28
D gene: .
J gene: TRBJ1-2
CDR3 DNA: TGTGCCAGCAGTACGGGGTTGGACGGCTACACCTTC
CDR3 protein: CASSTGLDGYTF

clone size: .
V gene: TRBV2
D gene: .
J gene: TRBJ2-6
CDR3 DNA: TGTGCCAGCAGTGCAAGGTCAGGGGTAGGGGCCAACGTCCTGACTTTC
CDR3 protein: CASSARSGVGANVLTF

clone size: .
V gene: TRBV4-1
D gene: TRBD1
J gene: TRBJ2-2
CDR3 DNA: TGCGCCAGCAGCCAAGGAGGGGGCGCGAACACCGGGGAGCTGTTTTTT
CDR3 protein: CASSQGGGANTGELFF

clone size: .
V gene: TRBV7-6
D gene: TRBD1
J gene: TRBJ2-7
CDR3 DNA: TGTGCCAGCAGCTCCGAGACAGGGGGCTCCTACGAGCAGTACTTC
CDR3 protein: CASSSETGGSYEQYF

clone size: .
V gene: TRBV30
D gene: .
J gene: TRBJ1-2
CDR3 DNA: TGTGCCCATGGGGCTAACTATGGCTACACCTTC
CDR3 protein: CAHGANYGYTF

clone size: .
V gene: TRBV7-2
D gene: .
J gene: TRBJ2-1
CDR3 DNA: TGTGCCAGCAGCTTGCAACAGAGCTCCTACAATGAGCAGTTCTTC
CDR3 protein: CASSLQQSSYNEQFF

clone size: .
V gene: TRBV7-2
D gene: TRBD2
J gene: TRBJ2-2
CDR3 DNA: TGTGCCAGCAGCGAGGGACTAGCGAACACCGGGGAGCTGTTTTTT
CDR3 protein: CASSEGLANTGELFF

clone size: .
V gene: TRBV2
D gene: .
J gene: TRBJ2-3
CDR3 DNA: TGTGCCAGCAAAACCACTAGCACAGATACGCAGTATTTT
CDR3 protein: CASKTTSTDTQYF

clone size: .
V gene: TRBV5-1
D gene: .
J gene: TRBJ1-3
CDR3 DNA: TGCGCCAGCAGCTTGGATCGACTCTCTGGAAACACCATATATTTT
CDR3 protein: CASSLDRLSGNTIYF

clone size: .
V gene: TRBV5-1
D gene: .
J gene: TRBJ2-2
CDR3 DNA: TGCGCCAGCAGCCGCGGCGGGACACAACTTGGGAACACCGGGGAGCTGTTTTTT
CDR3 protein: CASSRGGTQLGNTGELFF

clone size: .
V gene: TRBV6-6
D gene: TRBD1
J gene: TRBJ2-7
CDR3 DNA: TGTGCCAGCAGTTTTGGACGGGGACAGGACTCCTACGAGCAGTACTTC
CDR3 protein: CASSFGRGQDSYEQYF

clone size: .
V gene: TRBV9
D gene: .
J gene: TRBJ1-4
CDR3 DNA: TGTGCCAGCAGCAAAAGACAGGACACTAATGAAAAACTGTTTTTT
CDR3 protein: CASSKRQDTNEKLFF

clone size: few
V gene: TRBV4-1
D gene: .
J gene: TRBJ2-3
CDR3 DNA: TGCGCCAGCAGCCCAGGGAATTCTCCCGATACGCAGTATTTT
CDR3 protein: CASSPGNSPDTQYF

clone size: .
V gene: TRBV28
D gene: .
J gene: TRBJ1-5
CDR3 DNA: TGTGCCAGCAGGCAATGGGACACCGGGGGGAATCAGCCCCAGCATTTT
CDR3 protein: CASRQWDTGGNQPQHF

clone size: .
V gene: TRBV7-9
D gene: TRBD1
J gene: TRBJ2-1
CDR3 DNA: TGTGCCAGCAGTCAAACAGGGGTCCCCTACAATGAGCAGTTCTTC
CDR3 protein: CASSQTGVPYNEQFF

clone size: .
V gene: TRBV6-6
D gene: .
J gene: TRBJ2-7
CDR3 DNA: TGTGCCAGCAGTGACTCAACAGGGACCGCCTACGAGCAGTACTTC
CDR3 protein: CASSDSTGTAYEQYF

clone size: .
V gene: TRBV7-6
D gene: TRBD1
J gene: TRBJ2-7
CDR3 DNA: TGTGCCAGCAGCTTAGAAACAGGGGCCACCTACGAGCAGTACTTC
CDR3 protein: CASSLETGATYEQYF